What follows are 20 T cell receptor beta chains derived from one specimen sequenced in a study of siplizumab effects on memory and regulatory T cells. Profiled with immunoSEQ multiplex PCR; TCRdb holds only in-frame clones, not every one. This sample has 65,000 to 70,000 clones, with around nine tenths found just once. The source material was Tregs sorted from blood. Receptors originate from a human donor in good health.

The chain carries TRBV6-5 and TRBJ1-2, with D perhaps TRBD1 (6 bases). The CDR3 is 13 residues long. Trimming took 8 bases from V and 5 from J, leaving 15 bases between them. Germline V lookup: CDR1 MNHEY, CDR2 SVGAGI. The CDR3 DNA is TGTGCCAGCCGTCCAGGGGCCCTATATGGCTACACCTTC. It encodes CASRPGALYGYTF.

The chain joins TRBV19 to TRBJ1-3; a possible D gene is TRBD1 (5 bases). Germline-derived CDR1 and CDR2 are LNHDA and SQIVND (reference sequence). The CDR3 has 14 residues. Trimming removed 6 bases at V and 0 bases at J, with 9 bases between. This CDR3 reads CASRRQNSGNTIYF. DNA of the CDR3: TGTGCCAGTAGAAGACAGAACTCTGGAAACACCATATATTTT.

V is TRBV7-2 and J is TRBJ2-3; 9 bases agree with TRBD2. After removal of 1 base from V and 8 bases from J, the junction contained 10 bases not matched to a gene. Germline V CDR1 and CDR2: SGHTA, FQGNSA. The CDR3 spans 16 residues. The DNA of the CDR3 is TGTGCCAGCAGCTTAGGTCCGCGGGAGGGCCGGGGTACGCAGTATTTT. It translates to CASSLGPREGRGTQYF.

The chain recombines TRBV5-1 with TRBJ2-3, with a possible D match to TRBD2 (5 bases). Germline loops: CDR1 SGHRS, CDR2 YFSETQ. The CDR3 extends over 13 amino acids. V was trimmed by 3 bases and J by 8 bases, leaving 13 bases between them. CDR3 sequence (DNA): TGCGCCAGCAGCTGGCATCTAGCAGCTACGCAGTATTTT. It yields the protein CASSWHLAATQYF.

The genes are TRBV5-6 and TRBJ1-2; D not certain. Germline V gene lookup returns CDR1 SGHDT and CDR2 YYEEEE. This CDR3 is 12 amino acids long. Trimming removed 5 bases from V and 6 bases from J, with 11 bases in between. CDR3 region: CASRRGSDGYTF. The CDR3 bases are TGTGCCAGCAGGAGAGGGTCCGATGGCTACACCTTC.

Only one count was recorded for this clone. This chain joins TRBV6-6 and TRBJ2-7, with TRBD2 matching over 8 bases. CDR1 and CDR2 (germline): MNHNY, SVGAGI (reference sequence). V dropped 5 bases and J dropped 4; count of bases not matched to a gene: 10. The CDR3 extends over 15 amino acids. CDR3 residues: CASSTGTRTSYEQYF. CDR3 nucleotide sequence: TGTGCCAGCAGTACCGGGACTAGGACTTCTTACGAGCAGTACTTC.

The chain carries TRBV30 and TRBJ2-2; the match to TRBD2 covers 10 bases. This CDR3 region has 16 residues. V gave up 6 bases and J gave up 5 bases; unmatched junction bases: 12. The germline V gene has CDR1 GTSNPN and CDR2 SVGIG (reference sequence). CDR3 bases: TGTGCCTGCGGAAAGCGGGAGGGCCGGTGGACCGGGGAGCTGTTTTTT. Protein: CACGKREGRWTGELFF.

Note on this clone: The germline gene is not matched at one end of the junction; a read error may be the cause. The chain links TRBV29-1 to TRBJ2-3; 8 bases match TRBD2. CDR1 and CDR2 from the germline V gene are SQVTM and ANQGSEA. CDR3 length: 11 amino acids. CDR3 DNA sequence: TGCAGCGTTTACCGGGGACTAGGAGTGGATTTT. This translates into CSVYRGLGVDF.

The chain recombines TRBV7-2 with TRBJ2-7; no clear D. The CDR3 extends over 13 amino acids. V lost 2 bases to trimming and J lost 5 bases, with 10 bases between them. From germline, CDR1 is SGHTA and CDR2 FQGNSA. The CDR3 DNA follows: TGTGCCAGCAGCTTAAGACACCGAAACGAGCAGTACTTC. Its protein is CASSLRHRNEQYF.

The chain carries TRBV5-4 and TRBJ2-5, with TRBD2 matching 7 bases. The CDR3 is 15 amino acids. Germline-derived CDR1 and CDR2 are SGHNT and YYREEE (reference sequence). With 6 bases clipped from V and 2 bases from J, the junction kept 10 bases outside the gene matches. As DNA, the CDR3 is TGTGCCAGCAAGCTCGGGGAGGGCCGGCAAGAGACCCAGTACTTC. As protein: CASKLGEGRQETQYF.

The chain employs TRBV21-1 and TRBJ1-5. TRBV21-1 is marked as a pseudogene. The CDR3 runs 17 residues. The CDR3 DNA reads TGTGCCAGCAGCAAAGCGTACGGGGAGCGAGGGATTCAGCCCCAGCATTTT. It codes for CASSKAYGERGIQPQHF.

The chain employs TRBV5-1 and TRBJ2-3; D is unresolved. With 0 bases removed from V and 4 bases from J, the gap between germline ends came to 12 bases. This CDR3 comprises 15 residues. Germline V gene sequence: CDR1 SGHRS, CDR2 YFSETQ. CDR3 sequence: CASSLAGLGPDTQYF. In nucleotides, the CDR3 is TGCGCCAGCAGCTTGGCCGGATTAGGCCCAGATACGCAGTATTTT. Full variable domain (rest looked up from reference TRBV5-1 and TRBJ2-3): KAGVTQTPRYLIKTRGQQVTLSCSPISGHRSVSWYQQTPGQGLQFLFEYFSETQRNKGNFPGRFSGRQFSNSRSEMNVSTLELGDSALYLCASSLAGLGPDTQYFGPGTRLTVL.

The rearrangement joins TRBV6-5 to TRBJ2-7, with D uncertain. The germline V gene has CDR1 MNHEY and CDR2 SVGAGI. This CDR3 is built from 13 residues. Trimming removed 6 bases from V and 3 bases from J, with 12 bases in between. Here the CDR3 DNA reads TGTGCCAGCAGATCAGGACGGAACTACGAGCAGTACTTC. Protein: CASRSGRNYEQYF.

The chain employs TRBV6-1 and TRBJ1-2; D not certain. Trimming cost V 0 bases and J 4 bases, with 12 bases left between them. This CDR3 has 15 residues. CDR1 is MNHNS and CDR2 is SASEGT in the germline V gene. The CDR3 DNA follows: TGTGCCAGCAGTGAAGCGGGCGAAGGTCCCTATGGCTACACCTTC. It encodes CASSEAGEGPYGYTF.

The chain uses TRBV5-1 and TRBJ2-3; TRBD2 aligns across 7 bases. V trimming: 2 bases; J trimming: 1 base; junction bases outside the gene matches: 4. The V gene's germline CDR1 is SGHRS and CDR2 YFSETQ. The CDR3 sequence is 15 residues long. For the CDR3, the DNA is TGCGCCAGCAGCTTTGGGAGGGCGGGCACAGATACGCAGTATTTT. This codes for CASSFGRAGTDTQYF. The full variable domain, its missing parts supplied by reference TRBV5-1 and TRBJ2-3, is KAGVTQTPRYLIKTRGQQVTLSCSPISGHRSVSWYQQTPGQGLQFLFEYFSETQRNKGNFPGRFSGRQFSNSRSEMNVSTLELGDSALYLCASSFGRAGTDTQYFGPGTRLTVL.

This chain links TRBV18 with TRBJ2-2, with 13 nucleotides matching TRBD2. Germline values: CDR1 KGHSH, CDR2 LQKENI. The CDR3 totals 17 residues. With 6 bases clipped from V and 4 bases from J, the junction kept 8 bases outside the gene matches. The CDR3 coding sequence is TGTGCCAGCTCCCCGCCGGGACTAGCGGGGTTCACCGGGGAGCTGTTTTTT. Translating gives CASSPPGLAGFTGELFF.

V gene TRBV6-5 combines with J gene TRBJ2-1; a weak D match, TRBD1 (5 bases). There are 13 residues in the CDR3. CDR1 and CDR2 from the germline V gene are MNHEY and SVGAGI. Trimming stripped 5 bases from V and 8 bases from J, with 13 bases between. Here the CDR3 DNA reads TGTGCCAGCAGTCACCTCCCAGGGTATGAGCAGTTCTTC. Residues: CASSHLPGYEQFF.

About this clone itself: Sequence at one end of the junction differs from germline and may be a read error. The chain couples TRBV28 to TRBJ2-7, with TRBD2 identical over 12 bases. The CDR3 consists of 16 residues. Germline V gives CDR1 MDHEN, CDR2 SYDVKM. CDR3 nucleotides: TGTGCCAGCAGTATCATGGACAGGGGATGGACTAGCGGGGTGGTGTTC. Protein product: CASSIMDRGWTSGVVF.

The chain has TRBV7-2 and TRBJ2-5; D uncertain. CDR1 is SGHTA and CDR2 is FQGNSA in the germline V gene. The CDR3 loop spans 12 amino acids. V gave up 4 bases and J gave up 4 bases, with 7 bases separating them. The CDR3 is CASSSAGETQYF. The CDR3 DNA reads TGTGCCAGCAGCTCAGCAGGAGAGACCCAGTACTTC.

The rearrangement links TRBV19 to TRBJ2-7, with TRBD2 identical over 12 bases. The V segment lost 4 bases and the J segment 0 bases; nucleotides outside the gene matches: 4. CDR1 is LNHDA and CDR2 is SQIVND in the germline V gene (reference sequence). This CDR3 has 16 residues. CDR3 amino acids: CASSRLAGEGSYEQYF. The CDR3, as DNA: TGTGCCAGTAGTAGACTAGCGGGGGAAGGCTCCTACGAGCAGTACTTC.